Sequencing of this TCR beta chain was carried out in a study of blood T cell repertoires in COVID-19. Seattle-derived patients entered the study during active infection and were followed longitudinally. After removal of 4 bases from V and 4 bases from J, the junction contained 6 bases not matched to a gene. The CDR3 loop spans 15 amino acids. From germline, CDR1 is SNHLY and CDR2 FYNNEI. Sequencing was performed with immunoSEQ multiplex PCR; in TCRdb, only in-frame clones are kept and a portion is missing. The data show more than 150,000 clones, 75% to 85% seen once. The rearrangement joins TRBV2 to TRBJ2-2, with 7 bases that match TRBD1. The clonotype comes from a woman of 80 years or more with COVID-19, enrolled during active disease. The sample comprised peripheral blood. CDR3 residues: CASSGPTGSTGELFF. CDR3 bases: TGTGCCAGCAGTGGACCGACAGGGAGCACCGGGGAGCTGTTTTTT.